The clone carrying this T cell receptor beta chain is medium-sized (0.01 to 0.1%) by share. This beta chain turned up in a library designed for alpha chains; as an off-target read, its abundance says little. The data stem from a study of spatial heterogeneity in lung cancer. Study-level background: Raw reads contained each unique TCR and UMI combination more than ten times on average.

Time point defined: sample taken at primary tumor resection. Whole RNA was taken from tumor, nontumor lung or frozen PBMC; it was then sequenced unsorted. This CDR3 has 13 amino acids. V gave up 7 bases and J gave up 6 bases, with 17 bases separating them. Germline V CDR1 and CDR2: SQVTM, ANQGSEA. MiXCR, run by TCRdb on the 5' RACE reads, gives a single entry per CDR3 protein. The sample consists of roughly 10,000 distinct CDR3 sequences, around 4% of them appearing once. The sequence was obtained from a male donor with early-stage non-small cell lung cancer. The J gene is TRBJ2-3, the V gene TRBV29-1, with D tentatively TRBD2 (6 bases). The sequenced sample was normal lung tissue next to the tumor, obtained at surgery. The CDR3 coding sequence is TGCAGCGGGGGATGGAGGGGAGCGGATACGCAGTATTTT. It specifies CSGGWRGADTQYF.